A selection of T cell receptor beta chains follows, all from one sample in a study of CD8 T cells in ankylosing spondylitis. A single record per CDR3 protein comes from TCRdb applying MiXCR to the 5' RACE reads. Counted here are a few hundred thousand distinct CDR3 sequences, 18% occurring once; the ten biggest clones make up under 40%. The source material was blood, either unsorted or a sorted T cell fraction (not recorded which). These receptors were taken from a male donor with ankylosing spondylitis or in good health (not recorded which). The CDR3 runs from the conserved cysteine through the conserved F or W. The D gene is left open where the match is weak. Rows give clone size only sometimes, using once, few, many, or a class for an expanded clone.

few,TRBD2,TRBJ2-7,TRBV20-1,CSAPGLAHPYEQYF,TGCAGTGCCCCTGGACTAGCGCATCCCTACGAGCAGTACTTC
few,TRBD2,TRBJ2-1,TRBV20-1,CSARDWGGLREWEQFF,TGCAGTGCTAGAGATTGGGGGGGATTGCGGGAGTGGGAGCAGTTCTTC
many,.,TRBJ2-1,TRBV5-6,CASSDGRNNEQFF,TGTGCCAGCAGCGACGGACGGAACAATGAGCAGTTCTTC
few,.,TRBJ2-1,TRBV7-8,CACLTVAEAYNEQFF,TGTGCCTGCTTAACTGTGGCGGAAGCCTACAATGAGCAGTTCTTC
.,.,TRBJ1-2,TRBV29-1,CSASGSDLGYTF,TGCAGCGCTTCGGGGTCAGATTTAGGCTACACCTTC
.,TRBD2,TRBJ2-1,TRBV20-1,CSARDPSGNLNEQFF,TGCAGTGCTAGAGATCCTAGCGGGAATTTAAATGAGCAGTTCTTC
.,TRBD2,TRBJ2-7,TRBV2,CASDGRDSYEQYF,TGTGCCAGCGATGGGAGGGACTCCTACGAGCAGTACTTC
many,.,TRBJ1-2,TRBV5-1,CASSFTSTRPESNYGYTF,TGCGCCAGCAGCTTTACCTCAACTAGGCCGGAATCTAACTATGGCTACACCTTC
.,TRBD1,TRBJ1-5,TRBV4-1,CASSAGQGTDQPQHF,TGCGCCAGCAGTGCGGGACAGGGGACAGATCAGCCCCAGCATTTT
few,.,TRBJ2-1,TRBV4-3,CASSQDWVDRNEQFF,TGCGCCAGCAGCCAAGATTGGGTAGATCGGAATGAGCAGTTCTTC
.,TRBD1,TRBJ1-2,TRBV5-1,CASSLELWTGDGYGYTF,TGCGCCAGCAGCTTGGAACTCTGGACAGGGGATGGCTATGGCTACACCTTC
.,.,TRBJ2-1,TRBV3-1,CASSQDLDPLNEQFF,TGTGCCAGCAGCCAAGATCTAGATCCCCTCAATGAGCAGTTCTTC
.,.,TRBJ2-3,TRBV12-3/TRBV12-4,CASSFGFSTDTQYF,TGTGCCAGCAGTTTTGGCTTTAGCACAGATACGCAGTATTTT
few,.,TRBJ2-7,TRBV4-1,CASSQVKTGHYEQYF,TGCGCCAGCAGCCAAGTGAAGACAGGACACTACGAGCAGTACTTC
many,TRBD2,TRBJ2-4,TRBV20-1,CSARDIKGLAGGLAKNIQYF,TGCAGTGCTAGAGATATAAAAGGACTAGCGGGAGGATTAGCCAAAAACATTCAGTACTTC
.,.,TRBJ2-6,TRBV29-1,CSVDGAGANVLTF,TGCAGCGTTGATGGCGCTGGGGCCAACGTCCTGACTTTC
few,TRBD2,TRBJ2-7,TRBV12-3/TRBV12-4,CASSPGRGEALYEQYF,TGTGCCAGCAGTCCGGGGCGGGGGGAGGCCCTCTACGAGCAGTACTTC
.,TRBD1,TRBJ2-1,TRBV7-2,CASSLEADRGYNEQFF,TGTGCCAGCAGCTTAGAGGCGGACAGGGGGTACAATGAGCAGTTCTTC
.,TRBD2,TRBJ2-7,TRBV4-2,CASSQALAGAYEQYF,TGTGCCAGCAGCCAAGCTTTAGCGGGAGCCTACGAGCAGTACTTC
many,.,TRBJ2-5,TRBV3-1,CASSRISQETQYF,TGTGCCAGCAGCCGAATTAGCCAAGAGACCCAGTACTTC
.,.,TRBJ2-7,TRBV29-1,CSVSWDVNYEQYF,TGCAGCGTTAGCTGGGACGTTAACTACGAGCAGTACTTC
.,.,TRBJ1-1,TRBV29-1,CSVEARDRRNTEAFF,TGCAGCGTTGAAGCCCGGGACCGGCGGAACACTGAAGCTTTCTTT
few,.,TRBJ1-5,TRBV27,CASRHLLGEWINQPQHF,TGTGCCAGCAGACACCTCCTCGGGGAGTGGATCAATCAGCCCCAGCATTTT
.,.,TRBJ1-4,TRBV15,CATSHLGFGDEKLFF,TGTGCCACCAGCCACCTGGGGTTCGGGGATGAAAAACTGTTTTTT
few,.,TRBJ2-1,TRBV28,CASSEGPRGGNEQFF,TGTGCCAGCAGTGAAGGACCCAGGGGGGGGAATGAGCAGTTCTTC
few,TRBD2,TRBJ2-5,TRBV29-1,CSVEVMAGGPGQETQYF,TGCAGCGTTGAAGTAATGGCGGGAGGGCCGGGGCAAGAGACCCAGTACTTC
.,TRBD2,TRBJ2-1,TRBV4-3,CASSQETPSGGRYEQFF,TGCGCCAGCAGCCAAGAGACACCTAGCGGGGGTCGGTATGAGCAGTTCTTC
.,.,TRBJ2-1,TRBV21-1,CASSKVGPLGSSYNEQFF,TGTGCCAGCAGCAAAGTGGGCCCCCTAGGAAGCTCCTACAATGAGCAGTTCTTC
.,.,TRBJ1-1,TRBV29-1,CSVREGGTEAFF,TGCAGCGTTCGCGAGGGCGGCACTGAAGCTTTCTTT
many,.,TRBJ2-7,TRBV5-1,CASSWQPGFGYEQYF,TGCGCCAGCAGCTGGCAACCCGGATTTGGCTACGAGCAGTACTTC
.,.,TRBJ2-1,TRBV6-4,CASKGLTGVVDEQFF,TGTGCCAGCAAAGGACTAACGGGAGTCGTGGATGAGCAGTTCTTC